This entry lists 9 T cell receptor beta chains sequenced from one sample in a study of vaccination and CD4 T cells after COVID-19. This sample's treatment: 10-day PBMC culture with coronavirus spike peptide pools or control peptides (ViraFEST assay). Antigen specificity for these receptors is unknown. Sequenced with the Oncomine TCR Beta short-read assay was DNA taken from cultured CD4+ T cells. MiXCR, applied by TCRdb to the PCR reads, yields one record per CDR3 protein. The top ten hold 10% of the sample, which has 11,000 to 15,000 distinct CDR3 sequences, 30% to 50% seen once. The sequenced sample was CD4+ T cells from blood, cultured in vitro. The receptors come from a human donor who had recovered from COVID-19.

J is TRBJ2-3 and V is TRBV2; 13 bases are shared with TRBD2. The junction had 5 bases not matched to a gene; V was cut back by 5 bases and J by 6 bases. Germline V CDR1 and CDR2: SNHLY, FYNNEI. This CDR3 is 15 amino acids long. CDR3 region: CASSRTSGRGDTQYF. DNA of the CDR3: TGTGCCAGCAGTCGGACTAGCGGGAGAGGCGATACGCAGTATTTT.

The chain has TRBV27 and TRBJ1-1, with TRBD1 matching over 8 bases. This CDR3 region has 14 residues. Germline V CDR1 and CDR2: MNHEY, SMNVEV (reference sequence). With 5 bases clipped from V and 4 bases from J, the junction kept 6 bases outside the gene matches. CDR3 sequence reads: CASSPDRVSTEAFF. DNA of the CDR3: TGTGCCAGCAGTCCGGACAGGGTGAGCACTGAAGCTTTCTTT.

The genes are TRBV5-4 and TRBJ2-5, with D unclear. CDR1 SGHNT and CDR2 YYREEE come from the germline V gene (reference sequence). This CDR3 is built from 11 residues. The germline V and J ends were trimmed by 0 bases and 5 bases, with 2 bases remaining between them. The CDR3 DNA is TGTGCCAGCAGCTTGGATGAGACCCAGTACTTC. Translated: CASSLDETQYF.

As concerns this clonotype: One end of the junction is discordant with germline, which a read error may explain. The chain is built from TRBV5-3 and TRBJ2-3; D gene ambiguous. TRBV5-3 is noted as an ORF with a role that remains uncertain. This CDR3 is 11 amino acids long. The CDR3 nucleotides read TGTGCCAGCAGCTTTCGAGATACGCAGTATTTT. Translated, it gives CASSFRDTQYF.

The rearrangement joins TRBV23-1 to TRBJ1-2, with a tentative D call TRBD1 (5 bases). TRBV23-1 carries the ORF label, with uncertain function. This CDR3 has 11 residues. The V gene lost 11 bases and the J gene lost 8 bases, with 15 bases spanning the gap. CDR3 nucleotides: TGCGCCGGGGGGGACGGGAAAGGCTACACCTTC. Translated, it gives CAGGDGKGYTF.

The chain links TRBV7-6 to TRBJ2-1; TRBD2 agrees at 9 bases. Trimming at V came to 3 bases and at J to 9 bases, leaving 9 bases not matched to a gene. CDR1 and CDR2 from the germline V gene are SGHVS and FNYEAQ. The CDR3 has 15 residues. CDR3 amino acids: CASSFAGGWVGEQFF. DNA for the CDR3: TGTGCCAGCAGCTTCGCGGGAGGGTGGGTGGGTGAGCAGTTCTTC.

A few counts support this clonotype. The CDR3 coding sequence is TGTGCCAGCAGTTACCCAGGATCCTATGGCTACACCTTC. Protein product: CASSYPGSYGYTF. V and J are TRBV6-2 or TRBV6-3 and TRBJ1-2, with D unclear. Per the germline V gene, CDR1 is MNHEY and CDR2 is SVGEGT. Trimming left V 2 bases short and J 4 bases short, with 8 bases between. The CDR3 runs 13 residues.

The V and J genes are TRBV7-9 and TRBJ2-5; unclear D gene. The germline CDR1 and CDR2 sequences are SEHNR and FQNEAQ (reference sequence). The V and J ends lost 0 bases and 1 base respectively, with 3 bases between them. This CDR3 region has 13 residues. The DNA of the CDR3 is TGTGCCAGCAGCTTAGCTGCCCAAGAGACCCAGTACTTC. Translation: CASSLAAQETQYF.

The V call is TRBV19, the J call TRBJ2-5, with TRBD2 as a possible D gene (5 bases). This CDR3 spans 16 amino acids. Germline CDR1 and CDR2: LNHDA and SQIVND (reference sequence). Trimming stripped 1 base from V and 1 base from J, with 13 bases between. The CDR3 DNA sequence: TGTGCCAGTAGTATAGTTTTCCGGGAAAGCCAAGAGACCCAGTACTTC. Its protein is CASSIVFRESQETQYF. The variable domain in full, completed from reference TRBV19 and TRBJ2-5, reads DGGITQSPKYLFRKEGQNVTLSCEQNLNHDAMYWYRQDPGQGLRLIYYSQIVNDFQKGDIAEGYSVSREKKESFPLTVTSAQKNPTAFYLCASSIVFRESQETQYFGPGTRLLVL.